The clone carrying this T cell receptor (beta chain) was recorded a few times. This entry is derived from a study of preoperative IRX-2 immunotherapy in early breast cancer. Assay used: immunoSEQ multiplex PCR; TCRdb lists only in-frame clones, some missing. The repertoire holds around 57,000 clones, with approximately 94% as singletons. The sample's treatment: preoperative locoregional IRX-2 cytokine immunotherapy. Patients received preoperative, locoregional IRX-2 cytokine immunotherapy in a phase Ib study. Trimming pared 5 bases from V and 12 bases from J, leaving 20 bases between. There are 14 residues in the CDR3. Germline CDR1 and CDR2: SGHTA and FQGTGA.

The material was obtained from a patient treated with IRX-2 immunotherapy. This sequence joins TRBV7-3 and TRBJ2-1; D possibly corresponds to TRBD2 (6 bases). The receptor comes from a human donor with breast cancer. The CDR3 nucleotides read TGTGCCAGCAGCGATCCGGGACTGGGGATGGGGCAGTTCTTC. Translation: CASSDPGLGMGQFF.